This T cell receptor beta chain emerged from a study of cytomegalovirus exposure and HLA in healthy donors. CDR1 and CDR2 from the germline V gene are MRHNA and SNTAGT. CDR3 length: 14 amino acids. The J segment lost 5 bases and the V segment lost 6 bases, leaving 2 bases of the junction unmatched. In the PCR, 60 Vbeta and 13 Jbeta primers were used. Generated by immunoSEQ multiplex PCR, the TCRdb table keeps only in-frame clones and is missing some. The data show 200,000 or so clones, about 80% seen once. This clonotype was obtained from a man younger than 30 in good health and CMV-seronegative. The rearrangement joins TRBV6-4 to TRBJ2-2, with TRBD1 matching 11 bases. Sequenced: PBMCs. CDR3 protein: CASRGQGATGELFF. The DNA of the CDR3 is TGTGCCAGCAGAGGACAGGGGGCTACCGGGGAGCTGTTTTTT.